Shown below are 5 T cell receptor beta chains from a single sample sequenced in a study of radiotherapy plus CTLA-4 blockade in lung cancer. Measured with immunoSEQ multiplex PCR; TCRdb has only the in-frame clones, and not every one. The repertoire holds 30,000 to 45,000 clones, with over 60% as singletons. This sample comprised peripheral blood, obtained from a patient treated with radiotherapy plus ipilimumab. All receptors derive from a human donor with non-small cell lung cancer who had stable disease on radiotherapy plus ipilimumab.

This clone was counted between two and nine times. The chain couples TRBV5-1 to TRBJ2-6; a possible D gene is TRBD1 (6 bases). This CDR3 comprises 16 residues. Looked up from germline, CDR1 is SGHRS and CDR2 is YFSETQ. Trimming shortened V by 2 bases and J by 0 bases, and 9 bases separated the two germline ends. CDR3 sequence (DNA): TGCGCCAGCAGCTTACAGGGCCACTCTGGGGCCAACGTCCTGACTTTC. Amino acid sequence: CASSLQGHSGANVLTF.

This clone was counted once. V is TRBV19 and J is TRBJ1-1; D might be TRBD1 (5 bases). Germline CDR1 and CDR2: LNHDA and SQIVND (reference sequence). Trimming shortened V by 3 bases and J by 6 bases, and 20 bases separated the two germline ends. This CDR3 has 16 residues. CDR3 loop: CASSIRATGVKAEAFF. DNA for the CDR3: TGTGCCAGTAGTATCCGGGCCACGGGGGTAAAGGCTGAAGCTTTCTTT.

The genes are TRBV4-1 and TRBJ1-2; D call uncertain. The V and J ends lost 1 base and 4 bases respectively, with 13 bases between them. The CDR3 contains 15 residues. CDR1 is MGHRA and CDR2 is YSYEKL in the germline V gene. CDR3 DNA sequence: TGCGCCAGCAGCCAAGCGGGAACTAGACTCTATGGCTACACCTTC. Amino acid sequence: CASSQAGTRLYGYTF.

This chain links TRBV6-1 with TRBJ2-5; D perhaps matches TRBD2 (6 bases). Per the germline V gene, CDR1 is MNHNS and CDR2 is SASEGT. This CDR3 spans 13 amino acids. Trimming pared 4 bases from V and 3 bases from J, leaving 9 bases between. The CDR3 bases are TGTGCCAGCAGTGGGGGGAGGAAAGAGACCCAGTACTTC. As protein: CASSGGRKETQYF.

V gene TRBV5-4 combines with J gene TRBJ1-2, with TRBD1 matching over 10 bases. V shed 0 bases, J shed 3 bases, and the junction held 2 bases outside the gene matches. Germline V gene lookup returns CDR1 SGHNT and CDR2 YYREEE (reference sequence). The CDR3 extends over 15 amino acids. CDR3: CASSLGQGADYGYTF. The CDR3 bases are TGTGCCAGCAGCTTGGGACAGGGGGCTGACTATGGCTACACCTTC.